The 21 T cell receptor beta chains presented below share a single source sample, sequenced in a study of blood T cell repertoires in COVID-19. The method was immunoSEQ multiplex PCR; TCRdb's version includes in-frame clones alone and lacks a portion of them. The data contain approximately 470,000 clones, approximately 83% of them singletons. The sample consisted of peripheral blood. These receptors were obtained from a human donor in a cohort sampled during active COVID-19.

V gene TRBV7-9 combines with J gene TRBJ2-1, with 9 bases identical to TRBD1. The CDR3 totals 15 residues. CDR1 is SEHNR and CDR2 is FQNEAQ in the germline V gene (reference sequence). Trimming at V came to 5 bases and at J to 6 bases, leaving 8 bases not matched to a gene. CDR3 protein: CASSAKQGARNEQFF. Here the CDR3 DNA reads TGTGCCAGCAGCGCGAAACAGGGGGCGCGCAATGAGCAGTTCTTC.

This clone has a single count. The rearrangement uses TRBV10-3 and TRBJ1-2; TRBD1 aligns across 11 bases. Germline V gene sequence: CDR1 ENHRY, CDR2 SYGVKD. V gave up 4 bases and J gave up 4 bases; unmatched junction bases: 5. The CDR3 has 15 residues. The CDR3 DNA reads as TGTGCCATCAGTGCCGGGACAGGGGGGCCCTATGGCTACACCTTC. Protein sequence: CAISAGTGGPYGYTF.

There are a few counts of this clone. The chain combines TRBV6-2 or TRBV6-3 with TRBJ2-1; D is unclear. CDR1 is MNHEY, CDR2 SVGEGT, per germline. The CDR3 is 13 amino acids. Trimming pared 6 bases from V and 15 bases from J, leaving 21 bases between. The CDR3 DNA sequence: TGTGCCAGCAGCCTCCCCGAGTCCCAGGTAGGGTTCTTC. The encoded protein is CASSLPESQVGFF.

This clone was found a few times. Written as DNA, the CDR3 is TGTGCCAGTAGTCAGACCCAGGGCGGCAATCAGCCCCAGCATTTT. This encodes CASSQTQGGNQPQHF. This chain joins TRBV19 and TRBJ1-5, with a possible D match to TRBD1 (5 bases). V was trimmed by 5 bases and J by 2 bases, leaving 13 bases between them. The CDR3 is 15 residues long. CDR1 and CDR2 from the germline V gene are LNHDA and SQIVND (reference sequence).

The gene calls are TRBV5-1 and TRBJ2-7, with D perhaps TRBD1 (6 bases). V was clipped by 7 bases and J by 5 bases, with 19 bases between them. Germline values: CDR1 SGHRS, CDR2 YFSETQ. This CDR3 contains 14 residues. The CDR3 reads CASWIQGGRNEQYF. The CDR3 DNA sequence: TGCGCCAGCTGGATCCAAGGGGGTCGAAACGAGCAGTACTTC.

The chain joins TRBV3-1 (or the pseudogene TRBV3-2) to TRBJ2-5; TRBD2 might be the D (6 bases). The germline V gene encodes CDR1 LGHDT and CDR2 YNNKEL (reference sequence). Between the trimmed V and J ends, which lost 6 bases and 5 bases, there was a span of 13 bases. This CDR3 has 13 amino acids. The CDR3 sequence is CASSHASVETQYF. The CDR3 DNA is TGTGCCAGCAGTCATGCTAGCGTCGAGACCCAGTACTTC.

The chain is built from TRBV9 and TRBJ2-5, with D possibly matching TRBD1 (5 bases). Germline V lookup: CDR1 SGDLS, CDR2 YYNGEE. The CDR3 extends over 12 amino acids. V dropped 4 bases and J dropped 9 bases, with 13 bases sitting between them. CDR3 residues: CASSPPKGPQYF. In DNA form, the CDR3 reads TGTGCCAGCAGCCCCCCGAAGGGGCCCCAGTACTTC.

Concerning this clone itself: Other DNA sequences of this sample code for an identical CDR3. The chain recombines TRBV7-8 with TRBJ2-7; TRBD2 aligns across 11 bases. Germline V gives CDR1 SGHVS, CDR2 FQNEAQ. After removal of 5 bases from V and 0 bases from J, the junction contained 6 bases not matched to a gene. This CDR3 comprises 16 residues. The CDR3 spells CASSPRTSGSSYEQYF. The DNA for the CDR3 is TGTGCCAGCAGCCCCCGAACTAGCGGGAGCTCCTACGAGCAGTACTTC.

This chain links TRBV11-2 with TRBJ1-1; TRBD1 matches 8 bases. CDR1 is SGHAT, CDR2 FQNNGV, per germline. The CDR3 length is 15 residues. Trimming at V came to 3 bases and at J to 7 bases, leaving 10 bases not matched to a gene. CDR3 amino acids: CASSLRLGQVGEAFF. DNA of the CDR3: TGTGCCAGCAGCTTGCGGCTGGGACAGGTAGGTGAAGCTTTCTTT. Variable domain in full (rest from reference TRBV11-2 and TRBJ1-1): EAGVAQSPRYKIIEKRQSVAFWCNPISGHATLYWYQQILGQGPKLLIQFQNNGVVDDSQLPKDRFSAERLKGVDSTLKIQPAKLEDSAVYLCASSLRLGQVGEAFFGQGTRLTVV.

This clone was counted a few times. The chain has TRBV30 and TRBJ1-4, with D possibly matching TRBD1 (6 bases). CDR3 length: 17 residues. V dropped 0 bases and J dropped 6 bases, with 20 bases sitting between them. Per germline, CDR1 GTSNPN and CDR2 SVGIG (reference sequence). The CDR3: CAWSVGPPRGAYEKLFF. The CDR3 DNA reads as TGTGCCTGGAGTGTAGGCCCCCCCCGGGGGGCGTATGAAAAACTGTTTTTT. Drawing the rest from reference TRBV30 and TRBJ1-4, the complete variable domain is SQTIHQWPATLVQPVGSPLSLECTVEGTSNPNLYWYRQAAGRGLQLLFYSVGIGQISSEVPQNLSASRPQDRQFILSSKKLLLSDSGFYLCAWSVGPPRGAYEKLFFGSGTQLSVL.

The chain combines TRBV10-3 with TRBJ1-2, with TRBD1 as a possible D gene (5 bases). Germline V gene lookup returns CDR1 ENHRY and CDR2 SYGVKD. Trimming removed 7 bases at V and 11 bases at J, with 17 bases between. This CDR3 has 12 amino acids. The DNA for the CDR3 is TGTGCCATCACCTTCGACAGAAGTGTATACACCTTC. Its translation: CAITFDRSVYTF.

The V call is TRBV4-1, the J call TRBJ1-2; D is possibly TRBD1 (5 bases). CDR3 size: 16 residues. V shed 4 bases and J shed 5 bases, with 20 bases lying between them. Germline-derived CDR1 and CDR2 are MGHRA and YSYEKL. The chain's CDR3 is CASSLTFDRATYGYTF. CDR3 DNA: TGCGCCAGCAGCCTTACTTTCGACAGAGCGACATATGGCTACACCTTC.

The rearrangement links TRBV12-3 or TRBV12-4 to TRBJ2-5; D unresolved. The CDR3 has 13 residues. V lost 2 bases and J 4 bases, leaving 8 bases between the germline ends. CDR3 in DNA: TGTGCCAGCAGTTTAAACCAGCGAGAGACCCAGTACTTC. Translated: CASSLNQRETQYF.

The chain uses TRBV28 and TRBJ1-5; the D is unclear. Trimming pared 8 bases from V and 2 bases from J, leaving 10 bases between. Looked up from germline, CDR1 is MDHEN and CDR2 is SYDVKM. The CDR3 has 13 residues. The CDR3 region is CASHRLGNQPQHF. The CDR3 DNA sequence: TGTGCCAGCCACAGACTAGGCAATCAGCCCCAGCATTTT.

V is TRBV28 and J is TRBJ1-5; the D gene is possibly TRBD1 (6 bases). Trimming took 2 bases from V and 4 from J, leaving 9 bases between them. CDR3 length: 14 amino acids. Germline lookup yields CDR1 MDHEN and CDR2 SYDVKM. The CDR3 spells CASSLTGWNQPQHF. In nucleotides, the CDR3 is TGTGCCAGCAGTTTAACAGGGTGGAATCAGCCCCAGCATTTT.

The J gene is TRBJ2-7, the V gene TRBV5-6; tentatively, D is TRBD2 (7 bases). This CDR3 is 19 amino acids long. Germline V gene lookup returns CDR1 SGHDT and CDR2 YYEEEE. V was shortened by 2 bases and J by 4 bases, with 28 bases between the two germline ends. Here the CDR3 reads CASSLFLKLGGGPPYEQYF. CDR3 in DNA: TGTGCCAGCAGCTTATTTCTAAAGCTAGGGGGAGGGCCCCCGTACGAGCAGTACTTC.

Note on this clone: The sample contains more than one DNA sequence encoding this CDR3. The chain links TRBV12-3 or TRBV12-4 to TRBJ1-1, with a possible D match to TRBD1 (5 bases). CDR3 length: 13 residues. The V and J ends lost 3 bases and 0 bases respectively, with 5 bases between them. The CDR3 nucleotides are TGTGCCAGCAGTTTGACAGTGAACACTGAAGCTTTCTTT. It codes for CASSLTVNTEAFF.

The V and J genes are TRBV7-2 and TRBJ2-1, with 13 bases identical to TRBD2. The CDR3 has 16 amino acids. The V and J ends lost 2 bases and 6 bases, in that order; junction bases with no gene match: 4. The germline V gene has CDR1 SGHTA and CDR2 FQGNSA. This chain's CDR3 is CASSLTLAGGLNEQFF. CDR3 DNA sequence: TGTGCCAGCAGCTTAACACTAGCGGGAGGGCTCAATGAGCAGTTCTTC.

The sample holds one count of this clone. The rearrangement uses TRBV30 and TRBJ1-2; 8 nucleotides line up with TRBD1. This CDR3 is 17 amino acids long. Germline V gene data show CDR1 as GTSNPN and CDR2 as SVGIG (reference sequence). V shed 6 bases and J 4 bases; nucleotides not matched to a gene: 19. Here the CDR3 reads CACLAPGQARLIYGYTF. DNA of the CDR3: TGTGCCTGCTTGGCGCCGGGACAGGCCCGCCTTATCTATGGCTACACCTTC. Full variable domain (outside the CDR3, taken from reference TRBV30 and TRBJ1-2): SQTIHQWPATLVQPVGSPLSLECTVEGTSNPNLYWYRQAAGRGLQLLFYSVGIGQISSEVPQNLSASRPQDRQFILSSKKLLLSDSGFYLCACLAPGQARLIYGYTFGSGTRLTVV.

This clone was observed a few times. The chain has TRBV18 and TRBJ1-3; the D gene is possibly TRBD1 (5 bases). Germline-derived CDR1 and CDR2 are KGHSH and LQKENI. This CDR3 has 15 residues. V was shortened by 3 bases and J by 8 bases, with 17 bases between the two germline ends. The CDR3 DNA sequence: TGTGCCAGCTCACCGTCAACCGGGACTTTGGACACCATATATTTT. This codes for CASSPSTGTLDTIYF.

Remarks on this clone: Additional DNA sequences in this sample encode the identical CDR3. The rearrangement joins TRBV5-5 to TRBJ1-5; 7 bases match TRBD1. V lost 4 bases to trimming and J lost 4 bases; unmatched junction nucleotides: 2. The V gene's germline CDR1 is SGHKS and CDR2 YYEKEE (reference sequence). The CDR3 sequence is 13 residues long. The CDR3, as DNA: TGTGCCAGCAGCCGGACAGGTAATCAGCCCCAGCATTTT. This translates into CASSRTGNQPQHF.